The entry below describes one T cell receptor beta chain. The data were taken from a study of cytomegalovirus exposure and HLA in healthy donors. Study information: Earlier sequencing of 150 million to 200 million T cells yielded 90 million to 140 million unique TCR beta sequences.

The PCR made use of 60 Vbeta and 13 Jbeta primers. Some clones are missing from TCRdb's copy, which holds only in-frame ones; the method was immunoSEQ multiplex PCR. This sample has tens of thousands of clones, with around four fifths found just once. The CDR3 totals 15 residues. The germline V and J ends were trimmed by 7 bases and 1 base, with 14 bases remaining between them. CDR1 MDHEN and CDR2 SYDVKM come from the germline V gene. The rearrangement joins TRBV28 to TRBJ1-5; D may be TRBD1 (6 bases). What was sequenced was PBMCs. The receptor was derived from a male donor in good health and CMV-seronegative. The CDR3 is CASTPGTTSNQPQHF. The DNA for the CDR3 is TGTGCCAGCACCCCCGGGACAACAAGCAATCAGCCCCAGCATTTT.